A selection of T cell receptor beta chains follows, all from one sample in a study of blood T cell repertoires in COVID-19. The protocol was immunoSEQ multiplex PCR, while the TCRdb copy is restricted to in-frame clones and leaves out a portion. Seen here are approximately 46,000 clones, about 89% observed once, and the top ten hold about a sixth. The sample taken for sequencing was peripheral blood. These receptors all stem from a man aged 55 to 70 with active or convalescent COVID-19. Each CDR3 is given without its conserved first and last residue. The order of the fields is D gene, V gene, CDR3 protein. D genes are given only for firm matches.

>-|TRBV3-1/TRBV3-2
ASSQVNRVGNTEAF
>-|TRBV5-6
ASRSGLGGYGYT
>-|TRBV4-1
ASSHERGAVEAF
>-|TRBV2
ASRMSPDYGYT
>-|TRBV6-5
ASQQGLAHTDTQY
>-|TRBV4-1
ASSSRGFTEAF
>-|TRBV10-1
ASSEFNGDTDTQY
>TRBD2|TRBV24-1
ATSDSRTSGHQETQY
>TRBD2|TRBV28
ASSRGVNEQF
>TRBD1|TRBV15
ATSTQGYNSPLH
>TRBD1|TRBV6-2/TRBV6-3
ASSYRGLVNQPQH
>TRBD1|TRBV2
ASSGQGGSEKLF
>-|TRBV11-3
ASSPSGTNTGELF
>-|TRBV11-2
ASSSRSSYNEQF
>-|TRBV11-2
ASASGSNQPQH
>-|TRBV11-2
ASSVTRDSPLH
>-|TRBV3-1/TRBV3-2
ASSRQGNTEAF
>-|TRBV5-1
ASSTGTNYGYT
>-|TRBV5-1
ASSSEMDSGNTIY
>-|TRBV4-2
ASSQARQYQPQH
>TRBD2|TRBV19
ASGQAGSAKNIQY
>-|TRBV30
AWKAQGNTDTQY
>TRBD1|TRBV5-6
ASSPTGAHNSPLH
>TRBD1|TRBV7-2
ASSLEGQVAYNEQF
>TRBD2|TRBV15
ATSPGLVPDTQY
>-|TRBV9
ASSEGGASYEQY
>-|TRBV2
ASSEGRVGSPLH
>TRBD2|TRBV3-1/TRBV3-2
ASSQRVIRGGQGETQY
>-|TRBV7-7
ASSLGQARGEQF
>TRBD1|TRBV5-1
ASSLLDRGAGGELF
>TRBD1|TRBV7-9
ASSFPKDRGSGNTIY
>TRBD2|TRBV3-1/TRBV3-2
ASSLSGAAGANVLT
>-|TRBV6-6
ASTPRGEAILREQY
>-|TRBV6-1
ASSEGQNYGYT
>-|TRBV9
ASSGRGNTEAF
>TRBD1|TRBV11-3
ASSWGQSHTGELF
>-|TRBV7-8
ASSGRGFADTQY
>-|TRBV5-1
ASSLEGDHEKLF
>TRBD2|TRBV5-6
ASSFLAGGYEQF
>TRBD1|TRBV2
ASSALDRESSYEQY
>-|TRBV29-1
SVGSGENTEAF
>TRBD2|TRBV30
AWKRGGTSADTQY
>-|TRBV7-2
ASSSGSTGTEAF
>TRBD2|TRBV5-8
ASSFVLAGNTGELF
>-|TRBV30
AWSQHSGYEQY